These 29 T cell receptor beta chains originate from one sample sequenced in a study of T cells in localized non-small cell lung cancer. Only in-frame clones appear in the TCRdb table, and some are missing; sequencing was by immunoSEQ multiplex PCR. Of some 41,000 clones detected, 90% to 95% appear once; the ten largest clones hold about 10%. The sample consisted of PBMCs, taken before any cancer treatment. All receptors come from a woman aged 35 to 70 with stage II lung adenocarcinoma.

V usage is TRBV19 and J usage is TRBJ1-3; D is unclear. The germline V gene has CDR1 LNHDA and CDR2 SQIVND (reference sequence). This CDR3 spans 18 amino acids. Trimming left V 3 bases short and J 0 bases short, with 18 bases between. CDR3 amino acids: CASSISHGRASSGNTIYF. The CDR3 DNA reads TGTGCCAGTAGTATCTCCCACGGCCGGGCGAGCTCTGGAAACACCATATATTTT.

The genes are TRBV5-4 and TRBJ2-5, with TRBD1 matching 9 bases. This CDR3 has 15 residues. The J segment lost 2 bases and the V segment lost 4 bases, leaving 6 bases of the junction unmatched. Per the germline V gene, CDR1 is SGHNT and CDR2 is YYREEE (reference sequence). CDR3 bases: TGTGCCAGCAGCGTGGACAGGGGAGGGCAAGAGACCCAGTACTTC. Protein product: CASSVDRGGQETQYF.

This clone was detected once. The chain has TRBV5-1 and TRBJ1-1; D remains ambiguous. V was trimmed by 0 bases and J by 3 bases, leaving 6 bases between them. Germline V gene lookup returns CDR1 SGHRS and CDR2 YFSETQ. This CDR3 has 13 residues. The CDR3 here is CASSLGGDTEAFF. CDR3 bases: TGCGCCAGCAGCTTGGGTGGGGACACTGAAGCTTTCTTT.

The V gene is TRBV5-1, the J gene TRBJ2-2, with D uncertain. Trimming removed 4 bases from V and 4 bases from J, with 20 bases in between. The CDR3 is made up of 17 amino acids. CDR1 and CDR2 (germline): SGHRS, YFSETQ. Written as DNA, the CDR3 is TGCGCCAGCAGCCTTTCCCCACCTGGGGTCGCCACCGGGGAGCTGTTTTTT. The encoded protein is CASSLSPPGVATGELFF.

The chain has TRBV11-2 and TRBJ1-5; D possibly corresponds to TRBD1 (6 bases). Trimming shortened V by 5 bases and J by 4 bases, and 24 bases separated the two germline ends. The CDR3 consists of 18 residues. Germline values: CDR1 SGHAT, CDR2 FQNNGV. The CDR3 region is CASSPGGQGGGSNQPQHF. In nucleotides, the CDR3 is TGTGCCAGCAGCCCTGGGGGGCAGGGCGGGGGCTCTAATCAGCCCCAGCATTTT.

The chain joins TRBV6-6 to TRBJ1-2, with a possible D match to TRBD1 (6 bases). The CDR3 extends over 12 amino acids. Per germline, CDR1 MNHNY and CDR2 SVGAGI (reference sequence). V lost 7 bases and J lost 4, with 10 bases in between. CDR3 in amino acids: CASNTGTYGYTF. The CDR3 region has the DNA TGTGCCAGCAATACAGGGACCTATGGCTACACCTTC.

In its sample, this clone was seen once. The chain recombines TRBV9 with TRBJ2-3; the D gene is possibly TRBD1 (7 bases). From germline, CDR1 is SGDLS and CDR2 YYNGEE. V shed 0 bases and J shed 5 bases, with 19 bases lying between them. CDR3 length: 17 amino acids. The CDR3 bases are TGTGCCAGCAGCGTAGTAGGAGGGGGCCCTGGGATAGATACGCAGTATTTT. Translated: CASSVVGGGPGIDTQYF.

This sequence joins TRBV6-5 and TRBJ2-7, with 7 nucleotides matching TRBD1. The germline gives CDR1 MNHEY, CDR2 SVGAGI. Losses at the gene ends were 6 bases for V and 12 bases for J; bases not matched to a gene: 11. CDR3 size: 12 residues. CDR3 in DNA: TGTGCCAGCAGGCCCCGACAGGGCCTAGGGTACTTC. Protein: CASRPRQGLGYF.

The V and J genes are TRBV6-6 and TRBJ2-7; 11 nucleotides agree with TRBD1. V shed 4 bases and J 3 bases; nucleotides not matched to a gene: 2. CDR3 length: 14 amino acids. Germline lookup yields CDR1 MNHNY and CDR2 SVGAGI (reference sequence). CDR3 region: CASSWTGGYYEQYF. The CDR3 bases are TGTGCCAGCAGTTGGACAGGGGGCTACTACGAGCAGTACTTC.

The chain has TRBV28 and TRBJ1-1; D is ambiguous. Germline values: CDR1 MDHEN, CDR2 SYDVKM. This CDR3 contains 12 residues. V was shortened by 5 bases and J by 2 bases, with 6 bases between the two germline ends. The CDR3 nucleotides are TGTGCCAGCAGTGAGAAAAACACTGAAGCTTTCTTT. Its protein product is CASSEKNTEAFF.

The chain joins TRBV2 to TRBJ1-1; D call uncertain. This CDR3 has 17 amino acids. CDR1 SNHLY and CDR2 FYNNEI come from the germline V gene. V gave up 10 bases and J gave up 3 bases, with 27 bases separating them. In DNA form, the CDR3 reads TGTGCCACCAAGCCTCCGGGAAAACAAGTCGTCGACACTGAAGCTTTCTTT. It encodes CATKPPGKQVVDTEAFF.

V is TRBV10-3 and J is TRBJ1-6; 7 bases are a match to TRBD1. V lost 10 bases to trimming and J lost 5 bases; unmatched junction nucleotides: 5. In germline, CDR1 is ENHRY, CDR2 SYGVKD. The CDR3 has 13 residues. The CDR3 bases are TGTGCCACCACGGGACAGAATAATTCACCCCTCCACTTT. Translation: CATTGQNNSPLHF.

The CDR3 sequence is CASSDGLNRGGYTF. CDR3 DNA: TGTGCCAGCAGTGACGGACTCAACAGGGGAGGCTACACCTTC. The V and J genes are TRBV6-4 and TRBJ1-2; TRBD1 aligns across 7 bases. From germline, CDR1 is MRHNA and CDR2 SNTAGT. The length of the CDR3 is 14 residues. V was pared by 2 bases and J by 8 bases, with 8 bases of the junction left unmatched.

CDR3 nucleotides: TGTGCCAGCAGTCATCCCACTAGCGGGGGTAGTACAGATACGCAGTATTTT. Translating it yields CASSHPTSGGSTDTQYF. The rearrangement uses TRBV7-2 and TRBJ2-3; 11 bases agree with TRBD2. The V and J ends lost 6 bases and 3 bases, in that order; junction bases with no gene match: 11. Per germline, CDR1 SGHTA and CDR2 FQGNSA. The CDR3 runs to 17 residues.

The chain combines TRBV28 with TRBJ2-7, with 8 nucleotides matching TRBD1. Germline loops: CDR1 MDHEN, CDR2 SYDVKM. The CDR3 has 16 amino acids. With V trimmed by 1 base and J by 6 bases, 11 bases remained unmatched. The CDR3 nucleotides read TGTGCCAGCAGTTTATTTGTGACAGGGGATTCGGGCGAGCAGTACTTC. This translates into CASSLFVTGDSGEQYF.

V usage is TRBV5-6 and J usage is TRBJ2-7; tentatively, D is TRBD1 (5 bases). Germline V gives CDR1 SGHDT, CDR2 YYEEEE. The CDR3 is made up of 14 amino acids. V was pared by 6 bases and J by 6 bases, with 19 bases between. This chain's CDR3 is CASTRQIVGGEQYF. CDR3 sequence (DNA): TGTGCCAGCACCCGACAGATCGTTGGTGGCGAGCAGTACTTC.

CDR3 residues: CASNVEDKVNEQFF. CDR3 DNA sequence: TGTGCCAGCAACGTAGAAGATAAAGTCAATGAGCAGTTCTTC. The V call is TRBV2, the J call TRBJ2-1; D is unclear. V lost 7 bases and J 6 bases, leaving 16 bases between the germline ends. The CDR3 is made up of 14 amino acids. The germline V gene encodes CDR1 SNHLY and CDR2 FYNNEI.

The chain joins TRBV19 to TRBJ1-1, with 8 positions matching TRBD1. The length of the CDR3 is 14 residues. With V trimmed by 5 bases and J by 4 bases, 6 bases remained unmatched. Germline loops: CDR1 LNHDA, CDR2 SQIVND (reference sequence). The CDR3 sequence is CASSPRTGSTEAFF. CDR3 nucleotide sequence: TGTGCCAGTAGTCCCCGGACAGGGAGCACTGAAGCTTTCTTT.

The chain joins TRBV2 to TRBJ1-6; TRBD1 is a possible D gene (5 bases). The CDR3 has 15 residues. V was trimmed by 5 bases and J by 5 bases, leaving 13 bases between them. Germline lookup yields CDR1 SNHLY and CDR2 FYNNEI. For the CDR3, the DNA is TGTGCCAGCAGTCCCGAGGGACGAGATAATTCACCCCTCCACTTT. Translated, it gives CASSPEGRDNSPLHF.

The CDR3 coding sequence is TGTGCCAGCAGCAAAGGTGGGGGAAGTAACGAAAAACTGTTTTTT. As protein: CASSKGGGSNEKLFF. The chain recombines TRBV7-9 with TRBJ1-4, with D maybe TRBD1 (5 bases). The V end lost 5 bases, the J end lost 8 bases, and 18 bases lay between the germline ends. Germline assignment: CDR1 SEHNR and CDR2 FQNEAQ (reference sequence). The CDR3 sequence is 15 residues long.

The chain employs TRBV28 and TRBJ2-1, with D possibly being TRBD2 (5 bases). Trimming pared 1 base from V and 2 bases from J, leaving 9 bases between. There are 15 residues in the CDR3. From germline, CDR1 is MDHEN and CDR2 SYDVKM. CDR3: CASSLSSPPYNEQFF. For the CDR3, the DNA is TGTGCCAGCAGTTTATCTAGCCCGCCCTACAATGAGCAGTTCTTC. The variable domain in full, completed from reference TRBV28 and TRBJ2-1, reads DVKVTQSSRYLVKRTGEKVFLECVQDMDHENMFWYRQDPGLGLRLIYFSYDVKMKEKGDIPEGYSVSREKKERFSLILESASTNQTSMYLCASSLSSPPYNEQFFGPGTRLTVL.

The chain couples TRBV7-9 to TRBJ2-7; no reliable D call. The CDR3 is 12 residues long. V lost 6 bases and J lost 6, with 12 bases in between. CDR1 is SEHNR and CDR2 is FQNEAQ in the germline V gene (reference sequence). The CDR3 DNA is TGTGCCAGCAGTTCCGACATTAGCGAGCAGTACTTC. This sequence encodes CASSSDISEQYF. The variable domain in full, with the rest retrieved from reference TRBV7-9 and TRBJ2-7, is DTGVSQNPRHKITKRGQNVTFRCDPISEHNRLYWYRQTLGQGPEFLTYFQNEAQLEKSRLLSDRFSAERPKGSFSTLEIQRTEQGDSAMYLCASSSDISEQYFGPGTRLTVT.

This chain links TRBV10-3 with TRBJ2-7; 8 bases fit TRBD1. The CDR3 is 14 amino acids. Per the germline V gene, CDR1 is ENHRY and CDR2 is SYGVKD. The V segment lost 5 bases and the J segment 1 base; nucleotides outside the gene matches: 4. The CDR3 here is CAISSDRGSYEQYF. Here the CDR3 DNA reads TGTGCCATCAGTTCCGACAGGGGATCCTACGAGCAGTACTTC.

In nucleotides, the CDR3 is TGTGCCAGCAGTTTAGGGGGGAACACTGAAGCTTTCTTT. Protein product: CASSLGGNTEAFF. The V gene is TRBV28, the J gene TRBJ1-1, with D possibly being TRBD1 (5 bases). The CDR3 is 13 residues long. Per the germline V gene, CDR1 is MDHEN and CDR2 is SYDVKM. V was trimmed by 2 bases and J by 1 base, leaving 5 bases between them.

This chain joins TRBV11-2 and TRBJ2-1; 9 bases line up with TRBD2. From germline, CDR1 is SGHAT and CDR2 FQNNGV. J lost 9 bases, V lost 5 bases, and 11 bases had no gene match. The length of the CDR3 is 15 residues. The DNA of the CDR3 is TGTGCCAGCAGCCCGCAAGCGGGAGGAAGGAGTGAGCAGTTCTTC. This codes for CASSPQAGGRSEQFF.

The chain recombines TRBV14 with TRBJ1-1; 12 nucleotides align to TRBD1. J gave up 5 bases and V 3 bases, and 4 bases lay outside the gene matches. CDR1 and CDR2 from the germline V gene are SGHDN and FVKESK. This CDR3 has 15 amino acids. CDR3 loop: CASSQGQGAGTEAFF. The CDR3 DNA reads as TGTGCCAGCAGCCAGGGACAGGGGGCAGGGACTGAAGCTTTCTTT. The full variable domain, its missing parts supplied by reference TRBV14 and TRBJ1-1, is EAGVTQFPSHSVIEKGQTVTLRCDPISGHDNLYWYRRVMGKEIKFLLHFVKESKQDESGMPNNRFLAERTGGTYSTLKVQPAELEDSGVYFCASSQGQGAGTEAFFGQGTRLTVV.

The rearrangement joins TRBV7-2 to TRBJ2-1, with D hard to call. Germline loops: CDR1 SGHTA, CDR2 FQGNSA. V was trimmed by 4 bases and J by 6 bases, leaving 10 bases between them. This CDR3 spans 13 amino acids. The CDR3, as DNA: TGTGCCAGCAGCTCGCTCAGCAGCAATGAGCAGTTCTTC. Translating gives CASSSLSSNEQFF.

The chain employs TRBV5-6 and TRBJ2-7; 11 bases are shared with TRBD1. CDR1 and CDR2 (germline): SGHDT, YYEEEE. The V segment lost 2 bases and the J segment 6 bases; nucleotides outside the gene matches: 4. The CDR3 sequence is 14 residues long. This CDR3 is CASSFGQGATEQYF. The CDR3 region has the DNA TGTGCCAGCAGCTTTGGACAGGGGGCGACCGAGCAGTACTTC.

V gene TRBV6-5 combines with J gene TRBJ2-7; TRBD2 aligns across 8 bases. Germline V gene lookup returns CDR1 MNHEY and CDR2 SVGAGI. V shed 6 bases, J shed 6 bases, and the junction held 13 bases outside the gene matches. CDR3 length: 15 amino acids. CDR3 bases: TGTGCCAGCAGCTTCTTAGCGGGGCCTACCTCCGAGCAGTACTTC. Translating it yields CASSFLAGPTSEQYF.